The source of this T cell receptor (beta chain) is a study of blood T cell repertoires in COVID-19. About the research overall: Specimens from acute and convalescent COVID-19 originated in the United States, Italy and Spain.

Per the original data handling: Amplifying reference gene primers gave estimates of nucleated cell counts. Clones were sequenced by immunoSEQ multiplex PCR, and TCRdb holds only the in-frame ones, with some missing. V and J calls plus clone size are reproduced from that table; the DNA served to infer D and trimming. This sample yields under 550,000 clones, of which around 90% are seen a single time; roughly 0.78% belongs to the top ten. V shed 4 bases, J shed 6 bases, and the junction held 3 bases outside the gene matches. CDR1 is MGHRA and CDR2 is YSYEKL in the germline V gene. The CDR3 is 13 amino acids. Seattle patients were enrolled during active infection and followed longitudinally.

Material: peripheral blood. V gene TRBV4-1 combines with J gene TRBJ1-2; 9 nucleotides agree with TRBD1. The TCR originated in a man between 18 and 35 years old with COVID-19, enrolled during active disease. CDR3 in amino acids: CASSLGQGNGYTF. The CDR3 nucleotides read TGCGCCAGCAGCCTGGGACAGGGAAATGGCTACACCTTC.